The following is a TCR beta chain sequence with its context. The antigen remains undetermined. The source of the sample is a study of CD8 T cells in Susac syndrome. Study-wide findings and caveats: The study's TCR sequencing and HLA analysis covered a relatively small number of individuals, and the study acknowledged this.

Reverse transcription used about 0.45 to 1 ug RNA and random hexamers. TCRdb redid the calling of the immunoSEQ multiplex PCR reads with MiXCR, one entry per CDR3 protein. Here the sample spans roughly 190,000 distinct CDR3 sequences, roughly 92% being singletons. Sequencing of TCR beta drew on CD8+ and CD4+ T cells from blood. Through negative isolation, CD4+ and CD8+ T cells were obtained, while TEMRA cells were enriched using FACS. CDR1 and CDR2 (germline): SGDLS, YYNGEE. V was clipped by 0 bases and J by 3 bases, with 6 bases between them. There are 13 residues in the CDR3. The sample taken for sequencing was CD4+ T cells from PBMCs. The V call is TRBV9, the J call TRBJ1-1; D ambiguous. The TCR sequence derives from a human donor in good health. DNA of the CDR3: TGTGCCAGCAGCGTAGCGGCGGACACTGAAGCTTTCTTT. It specifies CASSVAADTEAFF.